Sequencing of this TCR beta chain was carried out in a study of T cells in Graves' hyperthyroidism and ophthalmopathy. The germline gives CDR1 DFQATT, CDR2 SNEGSKA (reference sequence). The CDR3 contains 14 residues. The V gene lost 3 bases and the J gene lost 0 bases, with 11 bases spanning the gap. Template material for amplifying TCR beta CDR3 regions consisted of RNA transcripts. In the first-round RT-PCR of the TCR CDR3, the HTBI primer set was used. TCRdb re-called the multiplex PCR reads through MiXCR, storing one row per CDR3 protein. The repertoire includes about 160,000 distinct CDR3 sequences, about 9% of them detected once, and about 20% sits in the top ten. Ten or more counts support this clonotype.

This chain joins TRBV20-1 and TRBJ1-1, with TRBD1 as a possible D gene (6 bases). This TCR was recovered from a young woman with Graves' hyperthyroidism that later progressed to Graves' ophthalmopathy. The specimen was blood. The CDR3 region is CSARLGGLNTEAFF. CDR3 nucleotides: TGCAGTGCTAGGTTAGGGGGATTGAACACTGAAGCTTTCTTT.